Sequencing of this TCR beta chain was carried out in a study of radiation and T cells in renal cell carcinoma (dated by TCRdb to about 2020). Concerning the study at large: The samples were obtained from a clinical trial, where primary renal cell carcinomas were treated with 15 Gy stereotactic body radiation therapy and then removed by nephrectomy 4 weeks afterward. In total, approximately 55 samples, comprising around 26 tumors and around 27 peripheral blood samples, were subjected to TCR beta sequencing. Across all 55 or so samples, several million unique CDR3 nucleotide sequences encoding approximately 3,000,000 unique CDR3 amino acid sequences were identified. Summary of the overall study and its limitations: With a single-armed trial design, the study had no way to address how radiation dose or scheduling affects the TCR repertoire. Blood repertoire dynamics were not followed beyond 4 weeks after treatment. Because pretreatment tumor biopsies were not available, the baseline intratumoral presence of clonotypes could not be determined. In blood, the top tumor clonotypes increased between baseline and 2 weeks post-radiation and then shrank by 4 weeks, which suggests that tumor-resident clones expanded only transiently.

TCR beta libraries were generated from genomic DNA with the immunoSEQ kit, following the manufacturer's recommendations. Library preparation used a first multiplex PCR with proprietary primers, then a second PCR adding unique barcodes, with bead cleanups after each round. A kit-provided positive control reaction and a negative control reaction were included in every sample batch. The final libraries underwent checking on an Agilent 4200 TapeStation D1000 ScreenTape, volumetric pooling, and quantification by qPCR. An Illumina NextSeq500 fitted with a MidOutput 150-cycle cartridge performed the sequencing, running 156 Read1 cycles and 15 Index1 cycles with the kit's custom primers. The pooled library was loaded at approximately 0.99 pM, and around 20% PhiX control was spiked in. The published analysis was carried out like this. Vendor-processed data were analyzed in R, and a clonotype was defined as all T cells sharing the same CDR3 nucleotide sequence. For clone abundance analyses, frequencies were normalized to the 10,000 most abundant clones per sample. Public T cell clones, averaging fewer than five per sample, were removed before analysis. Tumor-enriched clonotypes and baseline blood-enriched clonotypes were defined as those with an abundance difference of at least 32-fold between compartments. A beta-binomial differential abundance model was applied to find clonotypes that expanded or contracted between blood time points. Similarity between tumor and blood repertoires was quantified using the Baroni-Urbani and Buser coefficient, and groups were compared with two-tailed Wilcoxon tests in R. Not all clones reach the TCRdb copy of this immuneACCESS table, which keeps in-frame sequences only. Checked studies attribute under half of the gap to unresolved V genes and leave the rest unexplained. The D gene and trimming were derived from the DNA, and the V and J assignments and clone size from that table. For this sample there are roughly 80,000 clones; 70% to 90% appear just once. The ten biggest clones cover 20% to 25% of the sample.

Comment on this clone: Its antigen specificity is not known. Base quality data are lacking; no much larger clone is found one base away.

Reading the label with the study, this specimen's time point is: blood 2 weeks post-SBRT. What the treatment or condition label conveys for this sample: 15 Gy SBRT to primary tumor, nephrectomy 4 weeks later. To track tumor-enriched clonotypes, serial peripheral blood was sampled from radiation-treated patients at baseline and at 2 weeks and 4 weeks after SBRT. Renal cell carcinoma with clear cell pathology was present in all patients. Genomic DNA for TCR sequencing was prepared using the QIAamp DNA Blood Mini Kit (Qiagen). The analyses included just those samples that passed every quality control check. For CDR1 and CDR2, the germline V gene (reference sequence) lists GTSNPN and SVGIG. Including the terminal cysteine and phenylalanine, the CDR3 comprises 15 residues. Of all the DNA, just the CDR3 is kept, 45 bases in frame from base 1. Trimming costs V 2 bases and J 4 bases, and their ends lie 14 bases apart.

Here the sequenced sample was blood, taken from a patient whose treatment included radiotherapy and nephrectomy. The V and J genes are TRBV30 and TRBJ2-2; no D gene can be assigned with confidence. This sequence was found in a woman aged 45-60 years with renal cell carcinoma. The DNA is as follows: TGTGCCTGGAGTAGAACCTCAGTTGGCACCGGGGAGCTGTTTTTT. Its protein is CAWSRTSVGTGELFF.